The 29 T cell receptor beta chains presented below share a single source sample, sequenced in a study of cytomegalovirus exposure and HLA in healthy donors. Primers for the PCR totalled 60 Vbeta and 13 Jbeta. Assay used: immunoSEQ multiplex PCR; TCRdb lists only in-frame clones, some missing. The sample yields fewer than 200,000 clones, over 65% seen once. Sample: PBMCs. All receptors come from a female donor in good health and CMV-seronegative.

The DNA for the CDR3 is TGTGCCAGCAGACAGGGTGAGGGGTCACAGAAGTATTTT. It translates to CASRQGEGSQKYF. This chain joins TRBV5-4 and TRBJ2-3; weak D call: TRBD1 (6 bases). V lost 5 bases, J lost 13 bases, and 20 bases lay in between. The CDR3 totals 13 residues. CDR1 and CDR2 (germline): SGHNT, YYREEE (reference sequence). The full variable domain, completed using reference TRBV5-4 and TRBJ2-3, is ETGVTQSPTHLIKTRGQQVTLRCSSQSGHNTVSWYQQALGQGPQFIFQYYREEENGRGNFPPRFSGLQFPNYSSELNVNALELDDSALYLCASRQGEGSQKYFGPGTRLTVL.

This clone was counted between two and nine times. The rearrangement links TRBV27 to TRBJ2-7; TRBD1 might be the D (8 bases). Between the trimmed V and J ends, which lost 5 bases and 4 bases, there was a span of 15 bases. CDR1 and CDR2 from the germline V gene are MNHEY and SMNVEV (reference sequence). This CDR3 is built from 14 residues. For the CDR3, the DNA is TGTGCCAGCAGTATGACAGGGGAGGGGTACGAGCAGTACTTC. This translates into CASSMTGEGYEQYF.

V usage is TRBV6-4 and J usage is TRBJ2-1, with a weak D call TRBD2 (7 bases). The germline gives CDR1 MRHNA, CDR2 SNTAGT. The V and J ends lost 7 bases and 4 bases respectively, with 23 bases between them. The CDR3 runs to 17 residues. The CDR3 DNA reads TGTGCCAGCAAAAAGGGGGGGGCTTTCTGGGCATACAATGAGCAGTTCTTC. Translation: CASKKGGAFWAYNEQFF.

The V call is TRBV5-1, the J call TRBJ1-5, with D maybe TRBD1 (6 bases). The germline V gene encodes CDR1 SGHRS and CDR2 YFSETQ. This CDR3 contains 15 residues. Between the trimmed V and J ends, which lost 1 base and 7 bases, there was a span of 15 bases. CDR3 in DNA: TGCGCCAGCAGCTTGATCGCAGGGGAGGGCCAGCCCCAGCATTTT. Amino acid sequence: CASSLIAGEGQPQHF.

DNA of the CDR3: TGTGCCAGTCACGGACAGAGACCAGAAAAACTGTTTTTT. This translates into CASHGQRPEKLFF. The chain links TRBV2 to TRBJ1-4; D may be TRBD1 (6 bases). Trimming pared 9 bases from V and 8 bases from J, leaving 16 bases between. Per the germline V gene, CDR1 is SNHLY and CDR2 is FYNNEI. The CDR3 has 13 amino acids.

This rearrangement joins TRBV4-2 to TRBJ1-2; D not resolved. Germline CDR1 LGHNA, CDR2 YNFKEQ. V was cut by 1 base and J by 1 base, with 10 bases left in between. The CDR3 length is 15 residues. In DNA form, the CDR3 reads TGTGCCAGCAGCCAAGGGGTCACAGTTAACTATGGCTACACCTTC. This encodes CASSQGVTVNYGYTF.

The chain carries TRBV2 and TRBJ1-3, with 8 bases fitting TRBD1. Germline V gives CDR1 SNHLY, CDR2 FYNNEI. The CDR3 has 15 amino acids. Trimming removed 3 bases from V and 4 bases from J; junction bases left unmatched: 5. The CDR3 reads CASSDQGAGGNTIYF. In DNA form, the CDR3 reads TGTGCCAGCAGTGATCAGGGGGCAGGCGGAAACACCATATATTTT.

The V and J genes are TRBV7-8 and TRBJ2-5, with 9 bases aligning to TRBD1. V was clipped by 5 bases and J by 5 bases; unmatched bases: 9. From germline, CDR1 is SGHVS and CDR2 FQNEAQ. This CDR3 contains 15 residues. The CDR3 spells CASSLQGARLETQYF. In DNA, the CDR3 is TGTGCCAGCAGCCTACAGGGGGCGCGTTTGGAGACCCAGTACTTC.

In its sample, this clone was seen once. The rearrangement joins TRBV15 to TRBJ1-1, with D possibly being TRBD1 (6 bases). Germline-derived CDR1 and CDR2 are LNHNV and YYDKDF (reference sequence). Trimming shortened V by 5 bases and J by 4 bases, and 14 bases separated the two germline ends. CDR3 size: 14 residues. The CDR3 loop reads CATSFGRGSTEAFF. The CDR3 nucleotides read TGTGCCACCAGCTTCGGCAGGGGCAGCACTGAAGCTTTCTTT.

This clone occurred once. CDR3 nucleotide sequence: TGTGCCAGCAGTGGGTCAGGGCTTTGGAATGAGCAGTTCTTC. Translated, it gives CASSGSGLWNEQFF. The rearrangement joins TRBV6-1 to TRBJ2-1; possible D gene TRBD1, 5 bases. V lost 4 bases and J lost 7, with 14 bases in between. The CDR3 spans 14 residues. Germline V gene sequence: CDR1 MNHNS, CDR2 SASEGT.

The chain couples TRBV18 to TRBJ1-4, with D unclear. Trimming took 4 bases from V and 6 from J, leaving 9 bases between them. The CDR3 runs to 13 residues. Germline V lookup: CDR1 KGHSH, CDR2 LQKENI. The CDR3 coding sequence is TGTGCCAGCTCACTGTTAACGGATGAAAAACTGTTTTTT. It codes for CASSLLTDEKLFF.

V usage is TRBV4-3 and J usage is TRBJ1-3; the match to TRBD1 covers 7 bases. The V and J ends lost 0 bases and 3 bases, in that order; junction bases with no gene match: 2. The CDR3 runs 15 residues. Germline assignment: CDR1 LGHNA and CDR2 YSLEER. CDR3 nucleotides: TGCGCCAGCAGCCAAGAGACAGGGCATGGAAACACCATATATTTT. It specifies CASSQETGHGNTIYF.

The chain uses TRBV9 and TRBJ1-1; D is unresolved. The CDR3 runs to 13 residues. Trimming cost V 0 bases and J 3 bases, with 6 bases left between them. Germline V gene data show CDR1 as SGDLS and CDR2 as YYNGEE. CDR3 sequence (DNA): TGTGCCAGCAGCGTAGGAAGCCACACTGAAGCTTTCTTT. It yields the protein CASSVGSHTEAFF.

The chain has TRBV4-2 and TRBJ2-7; unclear D gene. Germline-derived CDR1 and CDR2 are LGHNA and YNFKEQ. The CDR3 consists of 14 residues. Trimming took 1 base from V and 0 from J, leaving 7 bases between them. The DNA of the CDR3 is TGTGCCAGCAGCCAAGGAATTAGCTCCTACGAGCAGTACTTC. As protein: CASSQGISSYEQYF.

CDR3 protein: CASSTIMGQKKGYTF. The CDR3 DNA reads TGTGCCAGCAGTACGATTATGGGACAGAAGAAGGGCTACACCTTC. V gene TRBV6-5 combines with J gene TRBJ1-2, with TRBD1 matching over 7 bases. The length of the CDR3 is 15 residues. The V gene's germline CDR1 is MNHEY and CDR2 SVGAGI. J gave up 8 bases and V 5 bases, and 14 bases lay outside the gene matches.

The chain couples TRBV28 to TRBJ2-7; D perhaps matches TRBD1 (7 bases). Trimming removed 6 bases at V and 7 bases at J, with 16 bases between. There are 13 residues in the CDR3. Germline loops: CDR1 MDHEN, CDR2 SYDVKM. CDR3 sequence: CASRNWDSGEQYF. Written as DNA, the CDR3 is TGTGCCAGCAGAAACTGGGACAGCGGGGAGCAGTACTTC.

V gene TRBV11-1 combines with J gene TRBJ2-3; 10 positions agree with TRBD2. Looked up from germline, CDR1 is SGHAT and CDR2 is FQDESV (reference sequence). The length of the CDR3 is 16 residues. V trimming: 0 bases; J trimming: 6 bases; junction bases outside the gene matches: 6. The DNA of the CDR3 is TGTGCCAGCAGCTTAGCCCTCAGCGGGAGGGGGGATACGCAGTATTTT. This translates into CASSLALSGRGDTQYF. The variable domain in full, with the rest retrieved from reference TRBV11-1 and TRBJ2-3, is EAEVAQSPRYKITEKSQAVAFWCDPISGHATLYWYRQILGQGPELLVQFQDESVVDDSQLPKDRFSAERLKGVDSTLKIQPAELGDSAMYLCASSLALSGRGDTQYFGPGTRLTVL.

In regard to this clone: The junction and the germline gene differ at one end; a read error may be behind it. The rearrangement joins TRBV6-5 to TRBJ2-4, with 7 bases fitting TRBD2. Germline CDR1 and CDR2: MNHEY and SVGAGI. The CDR3 spans 16 residues. The CDR3 DNA reads TGTGCCAGCAGTTACTTAATGACGGGAGGCAAAAACAGTCAGTACTTC. Translating gives CASSYLMTGGKNSQYF.

This sequence joins TRBV19 and TRBJ1-5; D might be TRBD1 (6 bases). The CDR3 runs 14 residues. Trimming took 3 bases from V and 6 from J, leaving 12 bases between them. In germline, CDR1 is LNHDA, CDR2 SQIVND (reference sequence). The CDR3 DNA reads TGTGCCAGTAGTATGGGGGGGGGCTTTCAGCCCCAGCATTTT. Encoded protein: CASSMGGGFQPQHF.

This clone has more than one count but fewer than ten. The chain carries TRBV5-1 and TRBJ2-7; TRBD1 matches at 8 bases. The germline gives CDR1 SGHRS, CDR2 YFSETQ. Germline trimming cut 4 bases from V and 5 bases from J; bases unmatched to any gene: 5. The CDR3 covers 13 residues. The CDR3 coding sequence is TGCGCCAGCAGCCTGACAGGGGTCGACGAGCAGTACTTC. It codes for CASSLTGVDEQYF.

The J gene is TRBJ2-7, the V gene TRBV5-1; 7 nucleotides line up with TRBD1. V trimming: 1 base; J trimming: 2 bases; junction bases outside the gene matches: 6. Germline V gene sequence: CDR1 SGHRS, CDR2 YFSETQ. The CDR3 covers 15 residues. The CDR3 coding sequence is TGCGCCAGCAGCTTGATAACAGGGGCCCCCTACGAGCAGTACTTC. This codes for CASSLITGAPYEQYF. The whole variable domain, remainder taken from reference TRBV5-1 and TRBJ2-7, is KAGVTQTPRYLIKTRGQQVTLSCSPISGHRSVSWYQQTPGQGLQFLFEYFSETQRNKGNFPGRFSGRQFSNSRSEMNVSTLELGDSALYLCASSLITGAPYEQYFGPGTRLTVT.

The DNA for the CDR3 is TGCAGCGTCCTGACAGGGAACGAGCAGTACTTC. This sequence encodes CSVLTGNEQYF. The gene calls are TRBV29-1 and TRBJ2-7; 7 bases map to TRBD1. The CDR3 contains 11 residues. Germline assignment: CDR1 SQVTM and CDR2 ANQGSEA. V was clipped by 6 bases and J by 5 bases; unmatched bases: 4.

V and J are TRBV7-2 and TRBJ1-1; 7 bases are shared with TRBD1. Trimming at V came to 5 bases and at J to 11 bases, leaving 11 bases not matched to a gene. The CDR3 covers 13 residues. Germline V gene sequence: CDR1 SGHTA, CDR2 FQGNSA. For the CDR3, the DNA is TGTGCCAGCAGCACAGGGGACCTTCAAACGGCTTTCTTT. It specifies CASSTGDLQTAFF.

As concerns this clone: Other DNA variants within this sample encode the same CDR3. The CDR3 nucleotides are TGTGCCAGCAGCTTAGGGACAGGCAATAGCAATCAGCCCCAGCATTTT. This sequence encodes CASSLGTGNSNQPQHF. V gene TRBV7-2 combines with J gene TRBJ1-5; TRBD1 aligns across 7 bases. V shed 1 base and J 0 bases; nucleotides not matched to a gene: 3. Germline V gene sequence: CDR1 SGHTA, CDR2 FQGNSA. This CDR3 has 16 amino acids.

This sequence joins TRBV7-2 and TRBJ2-3, with D possibly matching TRBD2 (6 bases). From germline, CDR1 is SGHTA and CDR2 FQGNSA. The V gene lost 4 bases and the J gene lost 2 bases, with 22 bases spanning the gap. The CDR3 extends over 18 amino acids. CDR3 sequence: CASSSPGWAGPSTDTQYF. CDR3 DNA: TGTGCCAGCAGCTCCCCCGGGTGGGCGGGGCCTTCCACAGATACGCAGTATTTT. Filled out from reference TRBV7-2 and TRBJ2-3, the complete variable domain reads GAGVSQSPSNKVTEKGKDVELRCDPISGHTALYWYRQSLGQGLEFLIYFQGNSAPDKSGLPSDRFSAERTGGSVSTLTIQRTQQEDSAVYLCASSSPGWAGPSTDTQYFGPGTRLTVL.

The chain couples TRBV5-5 to TRBJ2-7; possibly TRBD2 for D (6 bases). The CDR3 runs 15 residues. Trimming shortened V by 6 bases and J by 4 bases, and 20 bases separated the two germline ends. Per the germline V gene, CDR1 is SGHKS and CDR2 is YYEKEE (reference sequence). Here the CDR3 reads CASIQGGTGLYEQYF. The DNA for the CDR3 is TGTGCCAGCATCCAAGGTGGGACTGGGTTATACGAGCAGTACTTC.

Worth noting for this clone: The junction departs from germline at one end; a sequencing error may be responsible. The gene calls are TRBV4-1 and TRBJ2-1, with TRBD2 as a possible D gene (6 bases). The CDR3 sequence is 16 residues long. CDR1 and CDR2 (germline): MGHRA, YSYEKL. CDR3 in amino acids: CVSSPQARGLYNEQFF. The CDR3 region has the DNA TGCGTCAGCAGCCCCCAAGCGCGGGGACTTTACAATGAGCAGTTCTTC.

The chain employs TRBV19 and TRBJ1-5; D gene unclear. The germline V and J ends were trimmed by 1 base and 7 bases, with 8 bases remaining between them. This CDR3 has 13 residues. Germline assignment: CDR1 LNHDA and CDR2 SQIVND (reference sequence). The CDR3 region has the DNA TGTGCCAGTAGTATAGGCCCCGGGCAGCCCCAGCATTTT. This gives the protein CASSIGPGQPQHF.

The rearrangement joins TRBV5-6 to TRBJ1-3, with TRBD1 matching 7 bases. V was pared by 2 bases and J by 3 bases, with 8 bases of the junction left unmatched. From germline, CDR1 is SGHDT and CDR2 YYEEEE. The CDR3 spans 16 residues. The CDR3 here is CASSFLPGGRGNTIYF. DNA of the CDR3: TGTGCCAGCAGCTTTTTACCAGGGGGACGTGGAAACACCATATATTTT.